This is a list of T cell receptor beta chains from one sample in a study of T cell responses to AZD1222 COVID-19 vaccine. The method was immunoSEQ multiplex PCR; TCRdb's version includes in-frame clones alone and lacks a portion of them. There are fewer than 200,000 clones in the sample; 85% to 95% occur only once, and roughly 10% lies in the top ten. The sample was peripheral blood, taken on day 0 of AZD1222 vaccination. All receptors come from an adult in good health. The CDR3 runs from the conserved cysteine through the conserved F or W. Each record gives: V gene, clone size, J gene, D gene, CDR3 protein, CDR3 DNA. D genes are given only for firm matches. The size entry is marked missing in some rows and otherwise reads once, few, many or a size class.

v_gene: TRBV27
abundance: NA
j_gene: TRBJ1-1
d_gene: NA
CDR3aa: CASSFQGVTEAFF
CDR3nt: TGTGCCAGCAGTTTCCAGGGAGTAACTGAAGCTTTCTTT

v_gene: TRBV10-3
abundance: once
j_gene: TRBJ1-6
d_gene: NA
CDR3aa: CAISDSEKAYNSPLHF
CDR3nt: TGTGCCATCAGTGACTCCGAGAAGGCCTATAATTCACCCCTCCACTTT

v_gene: TRBV6-4
abundance: medium-sized
j_gene: TRBJ2-3
d_gene: NA
CDR3aa: CASSVNPSFETQYF
CDR3nt: TGTGCCAGCAGCGTTAACCCTAGCTTCGAGACGCAGTATTTT

v_gene: TRBV4-1
abundance: NA
j_gene: TRBJ1-1
d_gene: NA
CDR3aa: CASSQGSEAFF
CDR3nt: TGCGCCAGCAGCCAGGGCTCTGAAGCTTTCTTT

v_gene: TRBV21-1
abundance: NA
j_gene: TRBJ2-7
d_gene: NA
CDR3aa: CASTDSWGEQYF
CDR3nt: TGTGCCAGCACGGACAGCTGGGGGGAGCAGTACTTC

v_gene: TRBV24-1
abundance: NA
j_gene: TRBJ1-4
d_gene: TRBD1
CDR3aa: CATSLDLQGASEKLFF
CDR3nt: TGTGCCACCAGCTTAGACCTACAGGGGGCTAGTGAAAAACTGTTTTTT

v_gene: TRBV6-6
abundance: once
j_gene: TRBJ2-7
d_gene: TRBD1
CDR3aa: CASSRDRFTYEQYF
CDR3nt: TGTGCCAGCAGTCGGGACAGGTTTACCTACGAGCAGTACTTC

v_gene: TRBV12-3/TRBV12-4
abundance: NA
j_gene: TRBJ1-1
d_gene: NA
CDR3aa: CASSLRHPEAFF
CDR3nt: TGTGCCAGCAGTTTAAGACACCCTGAAGCTTTCTTT

v_gene: TRBV30
abundance: NA
j_gene: TRBJ1-1
d_gene: NA
CDR3aa: CAWRDPRSRGWRNTEAFF
CDR3nt: TGTGCCTGGAGGGACCCCAGATCGAGGGGGTGGAGGAACACTGAAGCTTTCTTT

v_gene: TRBV5-1
abundance: once
j_gene: TRBJ2-1
d_gene: NA
CDR3aa: CASSRDRFEQFF
CDR3nt: TGCGCCAGCAGCAGGGACCGGTTTGAGCAGTTCTTC

v_gene: TRBV27
abundance: NA
j_gene: TRBJ1-2
d_gene: NA
CDR3aa: CASSVLAPSISGYTF
CDR3nt: TGTGCCAGCAGTGTCCTTGCGCCCAGCATATCGGGCTACACCTTC

v_gene: TRBV9
abundance: NA
j_gene: TRBJ2-1
d_gene: NA
CDR3aa: CASSIRDIVQFSSYNEQFF
CDR3nt: TGTGCCAGCAGTATCCGGGACATTGTCCAATTTAGCTCCTACAATGAGCAGTTCTTC

v_gene: TRBV28
abundance: NA
j_gene: TRBJ1-1
d_gene: TRBD1
CDR3aa: CASSPDRVNTEAFF
CDR3nt: TGTGCCAGCAGCCCGGACAGGGTGAACACTGAAGCTTTCTTT

v_gene: TRBV3-1/TRBV3-2
abundance: NA
j_gene: TRBJ2-7
d_gene: NA
CDR3aa: CASSQRTRVDEQYF
CDR3nt: TGTGCCAGCAGCCAGAGGACCAGGGTCGACGAGCAGTACTTC

v_gene: TRBV14
abundance: NA
j_gene: TRBJ2-5
d_gene: NA
CDR3aa: CASSLLGTGLQETQYF
CDR3nt: TGTGCCAGCAGCCTCCTAGGTACGGGACTTCAAGAGACCCAGTACTTC

v_gene: TRBV19
abundance: NA
j_gene: TRBJ1-6
d_gene: NA
CDR3aa: CASSMDYPSSYNSPLHF
CDR3nt: TGTGCCAGTAGTATGGATTACCCGAGTTCCTATAATTCACCCCTCCACTTT

v_gene: TRBV5-1
abundance: NA
j_gene: TRBJ2-3
d_gene: TRBD1
CDR3aa: CASSLGTGGDTQYF
CDR3nt: TGCGCCAGCAGCTTGGGGACAGGGGGAGATACGCAGTATTTT

v_gene: TRBV28
abundance: NA
j_gene: TRBJ1-1
d_gene: NA
CDR3aa: CASSLLEVLAEPFTEAFF
CDR3nt: TGTGCCAGCAGTTTACTCGAGGTATTAGCGGAGCCGTTCACTGAAGCTTTCTTT

v_gene: TRBV2
abundance: NA
j_gene: TRBJ1-1
d_gene: NA
CDR3aa: CASTETGFTEAFF
CDR3nt: TGTGCCAGCACCGAAACGGGGTTTACTGAAGCTTTCTTT

v_gene: TRBV23-1
abundance: NA
j_gene: TRBJ1-2
d_gene: NA
CDR3aa: CASSQGGNSQPYGYTF
CDR3nt: TGCGCCAGCAGTCAAGGGGGGAACAGTCAACCCTATGGCTACACCTTC

v_gene: TRBV12-3/TRBV12-4
abundance: NA
j_gene: TRBJ2-3
d_gene: NA
CDR3aa: CASSFRPSDTQYF
CDR3nt: TGTGCCAGCAGTTTCAGACCCTCCGATACGCAGTATTTT

v_gene: TRBV5-8
abundance: NA
j_gene: TRBJ2-1
d_gene: TRBD1
CDR3aa: CASSLGTGYNEQFF
CDR3nt: TGTGCCAGCAGCCTCGGGACAGGGTACAATGAGCAGTTCTTC

v_gene: TRBV5-4
abundance: NA
j_gene: TRBJ1-2
d_gene: NA
CDR3aa: CASSLGQSYGYTF
CDR3nt: TGTGCCAGCAGCTTAGGACAGAGTTATGGCTACACCTTC

v_gene: TRBV2
abundance: NA
j_gene: TRBJ1-2
d_gene: NA
CDR3aa: CASSETAIQNYGYTF
CDR3nt: TGTGCCAGCAGTGAAACAGCCATCCAAAACTATGGCTACACCTTC

v_gene: TRBV5-8
abundance: NA
j_gene: TRBJ1-1
d_gene: NA
CDR3aa: CASSRRGNTEAFF
CDR3nt: TGTGCCAGCAGCCGAAGGGGGAACACTGAAGCTTTCTTT

v_gene: TRBV3-1/TRBV3-2
abundance: NA
j_gene: TRBJ1-2
d_gene: NA
CDR3aa: CASQGFGANHYGYTF
CDR3nt: TGTGCCAGCCAAGGGTTCGGGGCTAATCACTATGGCTACACCTTC

v_gene: TRBV7-9
abundance: NA
j_gene: TRBJ2-2
d_gene: NA
CDR3aa: CASSEKTGAAGELFF
CDR3nt: TGTGCCAGCAGCGAAAAGACAGGAGCCGCCGGGGAGCTGTTTTTT

v_gene: TRBV6-5
abundance: NA
j_gene: TRBJ1-2
d_gene: NA
CDR3aa: CASSYSSGGNYGYTF
CDR3nt: TGTGCCAGCAGTTACTCGAGCGGGGGGAACTATGGCTACACCTTC

v_gene: TRBV27
abundance: NA
j_gene: TRBJ1-2
d_gene: TRBD1
CDR3aa: CASSFGTGGAGYGYTF
CDR3nt: TGTGCCAGCAGTTTTGGGACAGGGGGCGCGGGCTATGGCTACACCTTC

v_gene: TRBV5-1
abundance: NA
j_gene: TRBJ1-1
d_gene: NA
CDR3aa: CASSIQGVSTEAFF
CDR3nt: TGCGCCAGCAGCATTCAGGGTGTCAGCACTGAAGCTTTCTTT

v_gene: TRBV3-1/TRBV3-2
abundance: NA
j_gene: TRBJ1-2
d_gene: TRBD1
CDR3aa: CASSLRRGQGANGYTF
CDR3nt: TGTGCCAGCAGCCTCCGCCGGGGACAGGGGGCAAATGGCTACACCTTC

v_gene: TRBV27
abundance: NA
j_gene: TRBJ2-1
d_gene: TRBD1
CDR3aa: CASSPRDRDNEQFF
CDR3nt: TGTGCCAGCAGTCCCCGGGACAGGGACAATGAGCAGTTCTTC

v_gene: TRBV18
abundance: NA
j_gene: TRBJ2-3
d_gene: NA
CDR3aa: CASSPPFAQGADTQYF
CDR3nt: TGTGCCAGCTCACCACCTTTTGCGCAGGGCGCAGATACGCAGTATTTT

v_gene: TRBV30
abundance: NA
j_gene: TRBJ1-4
d_gene: NA
CDR3aa: CAWRLGGEKLFF
CDR3nt: TGTGCCTGGAGATTAGGGGGAGAAAAACTGTTTTTT

v_gene: TRBV30
abundance: NA
j_gene: TRBJ2-7
d_gene: NA
CDR3aa: CAWRGGASYEQYF
CDR3nt: TGTGCCTGGAGGGGTGGGGCTTCCTACGAGCAGTACTTC

v_gene: TRBV4-1
abundance: NA
j_gene: TRBJ1-6
d_gene: NA
CDR3aa: CASSQGGLSSYNSPLHF
CDR3nt: TGCGCCAGCAGCCAAGGGGGGCTGAGCTCCTATAATTCACCCCTCCACTTT

v_gene: TRBV11-3
abundance: NA
j_gene: TRBJ2-1
d_gene: NA
CDR3aa: CASSLRVDEQFF
CDR3nt: TGTGCCAGCAGCTTGAGGGTCGATGAGCAGTTCTTC

v_gene: TRBV3-1/TRBV3-2
abundance: NA
j_gene: TRBJ2-1
d_gene: NA
CDR3aa: CASSRHTGRNEQFF
CDR3nt: TGTGCCAGCAGCCGACACACGGGGCGCAATGAGCAGTTCTTC

v_gene: TRBV19
abundance: NA
j_gene: TRBJ1-2
d_gene: NA
CDR3aa: CASQPMDSSNYGYTF
CDR3nt: TGTGCCAGCCAACCGATGGACAGCTCAAACTATGGCTACACCTTC

v_gene: TRBV24-1
abundance: NA
j_gene: TRBJ2-1
d_gene: NA
CDR3aa: CATSPGWLGAYNEQFF
CDR3nt: TGTGCCACCAGCCCCGGGTGGCTAGGCGCCTACAATGAGCAGTTCTTC

v_gene: TRBV12-3/TRBV12-4
abundance: NA
j_gene: TRBJ1-5
d_gene: NA
CDR3aa: CASSSGDQPQHF
CDR3nt: TGTGCCAGCAGTTCCGGAGATCAGCCCCAGCATTTT

v_gene: TRBV28
abundance: NA
j_gene: TRBJ1-1
d_gene: TRBD1
CDR3aa: CASRQGLRGRVKTEAFF
CDR3nt: TGTGCCAGCAGACAGGGGCTCAGGGGGCGTGTCAAGACTGAAGCTTTCTTT

v_gene: TRBV6-1
abundance: NA
j_gene: TRBJ1-5
d_gene: NA
CDR3aa: CASSEQGMVQPQHF
CDR3nt: TGTGCCAGCAGTGAACAGGGGATGGTGCAGCCCCAGCATTTT

v_gene: TRBV7-9
abundance: NA
j_gene: TRBJ1-4
d_gene: NA
CDR3aa: CASSLEGGPQKLFF
CDR3nt: TGTGCCAGCAGCTTAGAGGGGGGTCCCCAAAAACTGTTTTTT

v_gene: TRBV7-3
abundance: NA
j_gene: TRBJ1-1
d_gene: NA
CDR3aa: CASSLLAPVTGNTEAFF
CDR3nt: TGTGCCAGCAGCTTACTCGCCCCGGTGACAGGGAACACTGAAGCTTTCTTT

v_gene: TRBV12-3/TRBV12-4
abundance: NA
j_gene: TRBJ1-4
d_gene: TRBD1
CDR3aa: CASSSSDRELFF
CDR3nt: TGTGCCAGCAGTTCCTCGGACAGGGAACTGTTTTTT